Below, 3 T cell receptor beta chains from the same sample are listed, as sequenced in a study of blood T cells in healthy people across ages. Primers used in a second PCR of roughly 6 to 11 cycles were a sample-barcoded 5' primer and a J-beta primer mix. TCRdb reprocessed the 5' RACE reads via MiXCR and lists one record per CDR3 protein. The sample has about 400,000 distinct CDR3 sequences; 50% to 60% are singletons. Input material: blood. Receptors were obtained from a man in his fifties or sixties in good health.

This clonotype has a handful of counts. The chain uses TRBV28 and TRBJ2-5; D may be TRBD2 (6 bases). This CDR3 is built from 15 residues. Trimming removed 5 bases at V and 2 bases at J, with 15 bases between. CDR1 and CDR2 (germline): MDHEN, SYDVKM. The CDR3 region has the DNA TGTGCCAGCAGTCCCGGGGAGGTATTACAAGAGACCCAGTACTTC. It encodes CASSPGEVLQETQYF. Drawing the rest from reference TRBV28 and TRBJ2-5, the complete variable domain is DVKVTQSSRYLVKRTGEKVFLECVQDMDHENMFWYRQDPGLGLRLIYFSYDVKMKEKGDIPEGYSVSREKKERFSLILESASTNQTSMYLCASSPGEVLQETQYFGPGTRLLVL.

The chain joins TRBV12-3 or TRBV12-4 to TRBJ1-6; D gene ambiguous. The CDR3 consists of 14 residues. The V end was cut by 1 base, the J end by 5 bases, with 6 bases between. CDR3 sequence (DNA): TGTGCCAGCAGTTTAGTCGGAGATAATTCACCCCTCCACTTT. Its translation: CASSLVGDNSPLHF.

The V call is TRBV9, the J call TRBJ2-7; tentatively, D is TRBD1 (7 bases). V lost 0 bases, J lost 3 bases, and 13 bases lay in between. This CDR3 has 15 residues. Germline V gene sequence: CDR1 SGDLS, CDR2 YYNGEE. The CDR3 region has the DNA TGTGCCAGCAGCGTAGTGCGGGACAGAATCTACGAGCAGTACTTC. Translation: CASSVVRDRIYEQYF. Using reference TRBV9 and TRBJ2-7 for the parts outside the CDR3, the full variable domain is DSGVTQTPKHLITATGQRVTLRCSPRSGDLSVYWYQQSLDQGLQFLIQYYNGEERAKGNILERFSAQQFPDLHSELNLSSLELGDSALYFCASSVVRDRIYEQYFGPGTRLTVT.